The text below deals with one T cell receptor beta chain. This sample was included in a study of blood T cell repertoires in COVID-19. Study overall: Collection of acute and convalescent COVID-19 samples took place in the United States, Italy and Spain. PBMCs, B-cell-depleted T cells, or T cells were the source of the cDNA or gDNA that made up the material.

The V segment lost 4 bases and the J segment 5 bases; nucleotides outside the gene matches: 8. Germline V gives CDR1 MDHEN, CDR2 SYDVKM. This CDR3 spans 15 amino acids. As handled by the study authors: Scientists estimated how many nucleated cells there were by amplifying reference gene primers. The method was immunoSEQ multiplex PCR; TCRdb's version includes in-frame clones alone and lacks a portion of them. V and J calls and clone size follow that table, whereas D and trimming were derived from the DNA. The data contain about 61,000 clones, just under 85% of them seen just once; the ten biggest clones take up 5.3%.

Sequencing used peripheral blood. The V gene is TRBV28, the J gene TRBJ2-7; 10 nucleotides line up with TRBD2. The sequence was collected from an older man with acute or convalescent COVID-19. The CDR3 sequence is CASSYPGLAIHEQYF. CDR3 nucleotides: TGTGCCAGCAGTTACCCGGGACTAGCGATCCACGAGCAGTACTTC.